These 26 T cell receptor beta chains came from one sample sequenced in a study of cytomegalovirus exposure and HLA in healthy donors. Use of 60 Vbeta and 13 Jbeta primers characterized the PCR. Profiled with immunoSEQ multiplex PCR; TCRdb holds only in-frame clones, not every one. Here the sample spans some 150,000 clones, 71% being singletons. Source material: PBMCs. Receptors originate from a woman between 25 and 40 years old in good health and CMV-seronegative.

The chain employs TRBV15 and TRBJ2-2; 10 bases are shared with TRBD1. Germline V gene data show CDR1 as LNHNV and CDR2 as YYDKDF (reference sequence). V lost 6 bases, J lost 3 bases, and 1 base stayed unmatched. This CDR3 contains 14 residues. The CDR3 sequence: CATRGTGDTGELFF. CDR3 nucleotides: TGTGCCACCAGAGGGACAGGGGACACCGGGGAGCTGTTTTTT.

The table lists this clone with a few counts. The chain recombines TRBV30 with TRBJ2-5; TRBD2 agrees at 9 bases. The CDR3 covers 15 residues. Looked up from germline, CDR1 is GTSNPN and CDR2 is SVGIG (reference sequence). The V and J ends lost 4 bases and 5 bases, in that order; junction bases with no gene match: 11. The CDR3 DNA reads TGTGCCTGGAACCGCGACGGGACTAGCAGTGAGACCCAGTACTTC. Translation: CAWNRDGTSSETQYF.

The V and J genes are TRBV6-6 and TRBJ2-2, with TRBD2 matching over 7 bases. Germline V gives CDR1 MNHNY, CDR2 SVGAGI (reference sequence). After removal of 4 bases from V and 7 bases from J, the junction contained 0 bases not matched to a gene. CDR3 size: 12 residues. The CDR3 DNA reads as TGTGCCAGCAGTTGGGGGGGCGGGGAGCTGTTTTTT. Residues: CASSWGGGELFF.

The chain joins TRBV4-1 to TRBJ2-4; 15 nucleotides match TRBD2. The CDR3 length is 18 residues. V was pared by 4 bases and J by 0 bases, with 4 bases of the junction left unmatched. The germline V gene encodes CDR1 MGHRA and CDR2 YSYEKL. The CDR3 sequence is CASSLGLAGGIAKNIQYF. CDR3 DNA sequence: TGCGCCAGCAGCCTGGGACTAGCGGGAGGTATAGCCAAAAACATTCAGTACTTC.

The rearrangement uses TRBV7-6 and TRBJ1-6, with TRBD1 matching over 9 bases. The V and J ends lost 5 bases and 7 bases, in that order; junction bases with no gene match: 9. This CDR3 has 16 amino acids. The germline V gene encodes CDR1 SGHVS and CDR2 FNYEAQ. In nucleotides, the CDR3 is TGTGCCAGCAGCCCAGCCGGGACAGGGAACAATTCACCCCTCCACTTT. Protein sequence: CASSPAGTGNNSPLHF.

CDR3: CASSYSRGSGNTIYF. DNA of the CDR3: TGTGCCAGCAGTTATTCCAGGGGTTCCGGAAACACCATATATTTT. The gene calls are TRBV5-8 and TRBJ1-3, with a tentative D call TRBD1 (6 bases). This CDR3 contains 15 residues. Germline-derived CDR1 and CDR2 are SGHTS and YDEGEE. The V end lost 5 bases, the J end lost 4 bases, and 16 bases lay between the germline ends.

The chain carries TRBV5-6 and TRBJ1-2; TRBD1 might be the D (6 bases). The V gene lost 4 bases and the J gene lost 8 bases, with 24 bases spanning the gap. CDR1 is SGHDT, CDR2 YYEEEE, per germline. This CDR3 has 16 residues. This chain's CDR3 is CASSLRSLGATLGYTF. DNA for the CDR3: TGTGCCAGCAGCCTACGTTCTTTGGGGGCGACCCTCGGCTACACCTTC.

V is TRBV2 and J is TRBJ1-5; tentatively, D is TRBD1 (5 bases). CDR1 is SNHLY and CDR2 is FYNNEI in the germline V gene. This CDR3 region has 14 residues. The V end lost 7 bases, the J end lost 3 bases, and 13 bases lay between the germline ends. The CDR3 loop is CASNRLGSNQPQHF. In DNA, the CDR3 is TGTGCCAGCAACAGGCTGGGTTCCAATCAGCCCCAGCATTTT.

This clone has only one observation. The chain employs TRBV19 and TRBJ2-1, with D tentatively TRBD1 (5 bases). The germline V gene has CDR1 LNHDA and CDR2 SQIVND (reference sequence). The CDR3 runs 13 residues. Trimming took 4 bases from V and 4 from J, leaving 8 bases between them. The DNA of the CDR3 is TGTGCCAGTAGTAGGGGCACGTACAATGAGCAGTTCTTC. Its protein is CASSRGTYNEQFF.

The V gene is TRBV6-5, the J gene TRBJ1-6; perhaps TRBD1 as D (5 bases). Between the trimmed V and J ends, which lost 0 bases and 10 bases, there was a span of 13 bases. CDR1 and CDR2 (germline): MNHEY, SVGAGI. The CDR3 has 15 residues. CDR3 nucleotide sequence: TGTGCCAGCAGTTACTCGGCCCAGGGAATCTCACCCCTCCACTTT. It encodes CASSYSAQGISPLHF.

The chain combines TRBV7-3 with TRBJ2-3; 7 bases are shared with TRBD2. Per germline, CDR1 SGHTA and CDR2 FQGTGA. The trim removed 5 bases at V and 7 bases at J, leaving 9 bases unmatched. The CDR3 runs to 14 residues. DNA for the CDR3: TGTGCCAGCAGCGGGGGAGGGAGTCTGAATACGCAGTATTTT. This encodes CASSGGGSLNTQYF.

The chain joins TRBV27 to TRBJ1-4, with D tentatively TRBD1 (6 bases). V lost 3 bases to trimming and J lost 4 bases, with 15 bases between them. Per germline, CDR1 MNHEY and CDR2 SMNVEV (reference sequence). This CDR3 is built from 16 residues. The CDR3 spells CASSLAGAQNNEKLFF. The CDR3 region has the DNA TGTGCCAGCAGTTTGGCGGGGGCGCAGAATAATGAAAAACTGTTTTTT. Full variable domain (outside the CDR3, taken from reference TRBV27 and TRBJ1-4): EAQVTQNPRYLITVTGKKLTVTCSQNMNHEYMSWYRQDPGLGLRQIYYSMNVEVTDKGDVPEGYKVSRKEKRNFPLILESPSPNQTSLYFCASSLAGAQNNEKLFFGSGTQLSVL.

Only a few counts were recorded for this clone. This chain joins TRBV7-6 and TRBJ2-3; D uncertain. Germline values: CDR1 SGHVS, CDR2 FNYEAQ. The CDR3 loop spans 12 amino acids. Trimming cost V 5 bases and J 2 bases, with 5 bases left between them. The CDR3 here is CASSILTDTQYF. The CDR3 DNA follows: TGTGCCAGCAGCATCCTCACAGATACGCAGTATTTT.

The chain is built from TRBV18 and TRBJ2-2; D perhaps matches TRBD1 (5 bases). CDR3 length: 15 residues. The germline gives CDR1 KGHSH, CDR2 LQKENI. V gave up 2 bases and J gave up 6 bases, with 13 bases separating them. This chain's CDR3 is CASSPVTAGPGELFF. The DNA of the CDR3 is TGTGCCAGCTCACCAGTGACAGCCGGCCCCGGGGAGCTGTTTTTT.

The V gene is TRBV29-1, the J gene TRBJ2-1, with 16 bases fitting TRBD2. CDR3 length: 17 amino acids. V lost 6 bases and J lost 10; bases outside the gene matches: 15. Germline CDR1 is SQVTM and CDR2 is ANQGSEA. Written as DNA, the CDR3 is TGCAGCGTCCCGGGACTAGCGGGGGGGGGACGATGGAAGGAGCAGTTCTTC. As protein: CSVPGLAGGGRWKEQFF.

There are a few counts of this clone. The chain has TRBV2 and TRBJ1-1; D is unresolved. Trimming cost V 8 bases and J 0 bases, with 4 bases left between them. The CDR3 has 11 amino acids. The germline V gene encodes CDR1 SNHLY and CDR2 FYNNEI. This CDR3 reads CASVMNTEAFF. In nucleotides, the CDR3 is TGTGCCAGCGTCATGAACACTGAAGCTTTCTTT.

This clone showed up just a few times. The chain uses TRBV2 and TRBJ2-1; the D gene is possibly TRBD1 (6 bases). Trimming stripped 6 bases from V and 0 bases from J, with 18 bases between. The germline V gene encodes CDR1 SNHLY and CDR2 FYNNEI. This CDR3 spans 17 amino acids. The CDR3 here is CASRAPPPQGSYNEQFF. The CDR3 DNA reads as TGTGCCAGCAGGGCACCGCCTCCACAGGGCTCCTACAATGAGCAGTTCTTC.

This clone has a handful of counts. This rearrangement joins TRBV30 to TRBJ2-2, with D unclear. Germline CDR1 GTSNPN, CDR2 SVGIG (reference sequence). Between the trimmed V and J ends, which lost 1 base and 2 bases, there was a span of 8 bases. This CDR3 has 14 amino acids. CDR3 DNA sequence: TGTGCCTGGAGTGGTGACACCAACACCGGGGAGCTGTTTTTT. Translated, it gives CAWSGDTNTGELFF.

This chain connects TRBV7-2 to TRBJ1-3; TRBD1 aligns across 7 bases. V lost 1 base, J lost 3 bases, and 6 bases stayed unmatched. The germline gives CDR1 SGHTA, CDR2 FQGNSA. This CDR3 is 16 amino acids long. CDR3 region: CASSLVRGSGGNTIYF. CDR3 nucleotide sequence: TGTGCCAGCAGCTTAGTCAGGGGGTCGGGTGGAAACACCATATATTTT.

This clone came up a few times. The chain is built from TRBV15 and TRBJ1-1, with D hard to call. Trimming left V 0 bases short and J 8 bases short, with 7 bases between. CDR3 length equals 12 residues. The germline V gene encodes CDR1 LNHNV and CDR2 YYDKDF (reference sequence). CDR3 loop: CATSRDHSEAFF. The CDR3 DNA reads TGTGCCACCAGCAGAGATCACAGCGAAGCTTTCTTT.

The chain recombines TRBV6-5 with TRBJ1-5; D not certain. The V end was cut by 4 bases, the J end by 0 bases, with 7 bases between. This CDR3 is 14 amino acids long. Germline lookup yields CDR1 MNHEY and CDR2 SVGAGI. CDR3 sequence (DNA): TGTGCCAGCAGTTCCGCGAGTAGCAATCAGCCCCAGCATTTT. Translating it yields CASSSASSNQPQHF.

The V call is TRBV30, the J call TRBJ1-2; 8 bases are a match to TRBD1. Germline values: CDR1 GTSNPN, CDR2 SVGIG (reference sequence). The CDR3 runs 14 residues. Trimming took 0 bases from V and 4 from J; bases not matched to a gene: 4. The CDR3 nucleotides are TGTGCCTGGAGTGTACCGGACAGGGCCTATGGCTACACCTTC. It yields the protein CAWSVPDRAYGYTF.

This chain links TRBV19 with TRBJ1-1, with D uncertain. The CDR3 is 15 amino acids. In germline, CDR1 is LNHDA, CDR2 SQIVND (reference sequence). The V gene lost 1 base and the J gene lost 4 bases, with 13 bases spanning the gap. CDR3: CASSIAPSGSTEAFF. The DNA for the CDR3 is TGTGCCAGTAGTATAGCCCCCTCGGGAAGCACTGAAGCTTTCTTT.

This rearrangement joins TRBV2 to TRBJ1-5; weak D call: TRBD1 (5 bases). Germline V CDR1 and CDR2: SNHLY, FYNNEI. CDR3 length: 14 amino acids. With 7 bases removed from V and 3 bases from J, the gap between germline ends came to 13 bases. This chain's CDR3 is CASKSSGFNQPQHF. As DNA, the CDR3 is TGTGCCAGCAAGAGTTCAGGGTTCAATCAGCCCCAGCATTTT.

The rearrangement uses TRBV4-1 and TRBJ1-5; 9 bases match TRBD1. This CDR3 comprises 15 residues. Germline V gene data show CDR1 as MGHRA and CDR2 as YSYEKL. V trimming: 6 bases; J trimming: 4 bases; junction bases outside the gene matches: 7. The CDR3 loop reads CASRATGGSNQPQHF. In DNA, the CDR3 is TGCGCCAGCAGGGCGACAGGGGGGTCAAATCAGCCCCAGCATTTT.

A few counts support this clone. CDR3 bases: TGTGCCAGCAGCGATCTATCCGTTACCTACAATGAGCAGTTCTTC. It translates to CASSDLSVTYNEQFF. The genes are TRBV5-6 and TRBJ2-1; D call uncertain. Trimming took 4 bases from V and 2 from J, leaving 13 bases between them. This CDR3 region has 15 residues. Per germline, CDR1 SGHDT and CDR2 YYEEEE.